This TCR beta chain was observed in a study of graft-versus-host responses after intestinal transplantation. Whole-study context: Transplants were multivisceral, liver-intestinal, or isolated intestinal. Anti-thymocyte globulin was used for induction in all recipients, who then took tacrolimus and steroids for roughly 3 years. Study findings and constraints: GvH clones surfaced in recipient marrow, some emerging earlier in ileum or blood. Individuals carrying graft-donor T cell macrochimerism showed high graft-versus-host to host-versus-graft clonal ratios in allografts.

The repertoire was sequenced with immunoSEQ multiplex PCR; TCRdb's copy has only in-frame clones and lacks some. This sample yields roughly 30,000 clones, of which roughly 80% are seen a single time; roughly 19% belongs to the top ten. CDR1 and CDR2 (germline): SGHAT, FQNNGV. The CDR3 has 15 amino acids. With 2 bases clipped from V and 0 bases from J, the junction kept 4 bases outside the gene matches. As concerns this clone: Its antigen remains unidentified.

This clonotype was sampled from a human donor who received an intestinal transplant. The chain links TRBV11-2 to TRBJ2-7, with 7 bases identical to TRBD1. Here the sequenced sample was unstimulated CD8+ T cells sorted from spleen or lymph node cells, taken before intestinal transplant. The CDR3 bases are TGTGCCAGCAGCTTATGGGCAGGGGGCTCCTACGAGCAGTACTTC. Translating gives CASSLWAGGSYEQYF.